This TCR beta chain appears in the sequencing data of a study of cytomegalovirus exposure and HLA in healthy donors listed by TCRdb under 2017. In terms of the full investigation: According to a later analysis, the roughly 130 validation repertoires were produced on the same platform as the 600 to 850 repertoires of the first cohort. The study aimed to test whether cataloging public T cell receptors could reveal signatures of past pathogen exposure. Along with the approximately 620-subject first cohort, a separate validation cohort of about 110 different subjects was used. To predict cytomegalovirus infection status, the study brought together high-throughput TCR immunosequencing, statistical association of individual TCRs with disease status, and machine learning. Here is what the overall study found, with its caveats: In the study, some 160 TCR beta chains were listed as associated with cytomegalovirus. Three of the identified cytomegalovirus-associated TCR beta chains were confirmed in vitro to be specific for cytomegalovirus antigens. A later analysis had no HLA typing for the validation cohort, so co-occurrence there was scored across all 120 or so repertoires. According to the authors, the approach could potentially be generalized to other disease states and immunological phenotypes. A later analysis found that TCRs clustered in the first cohort also tended to co-occur in the roughly 120 validation repertoires, with 94% of cluster scores above 0. In both the original and validation cohorts, the classifier was reported to diagnose cytomegalovirus status with high specificity and sensitivity. Most TCR sequences were observed very rarely across donors, whereas some public TCRs were present in many individuals.

To prepare the library, the immunoSEQ multiplex PCR assay was applied. Turning to the authors' computational methods: A statistical classification framework was built for diagnosing cytomegalovirus status from the catalog of TCR beta chain sequences. Sourced from immuneACCESS, this table was stored by TCRdb with only in-frame sequences that have V and J called. A share of the clones is absent; for the studies checked, an unresolved V gene accounts for under half, and the remainder has no known explanation. The D gene and trimming were derived from the DNA, and the V and J assignments and clone size from that table. This sample is represented by about 120,000 clones; less than 90% of them were singletons. The ten largest clonotypes hold about 4.4% of the sample. Remarks on this clone: The target of this receptor is not known. It has no much larger one-base neighbor in the sample; base qualities were not kept.

Separate from the approximately 670-subject first cohort, the validation cohort of around 130 subjects was the group to which the donors belonged. The CDR3 sequence holds 16 residues, the cysteine and phenylalanine included. The kept DNA is CDR3 alone, 48 bases in frame from the first base. This clonotype was sampled from a man aged 18 to 29 in good health and CMV-seropositive. The chain was built from TRBV12-1 and TRBJ2-1; TRBD2 reflects the table's D call only, with no check against the DNA. TRBV12-1 is recorded as a pseudogene. The material sequenced was PBMCs. The CDR3 loop reads CASSFTSGGAYNEQFF. The DNA sequence follows: TGTGCCAGCAGCTTTACTAGCGGGGGGGCCTACAATGAGCAGTTCTTC.